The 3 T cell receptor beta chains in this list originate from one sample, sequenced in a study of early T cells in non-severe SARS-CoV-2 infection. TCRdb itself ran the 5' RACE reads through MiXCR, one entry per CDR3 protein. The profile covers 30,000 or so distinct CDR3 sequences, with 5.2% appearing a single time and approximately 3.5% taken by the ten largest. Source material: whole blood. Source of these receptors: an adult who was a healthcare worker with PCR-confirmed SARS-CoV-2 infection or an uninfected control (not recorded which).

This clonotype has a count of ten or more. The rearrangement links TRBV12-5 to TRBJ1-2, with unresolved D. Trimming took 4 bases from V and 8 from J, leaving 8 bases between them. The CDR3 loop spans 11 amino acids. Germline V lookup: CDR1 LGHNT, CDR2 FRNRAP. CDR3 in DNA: TGTGCTAGTGGTTCGATTAGCGGCTACACCTTC. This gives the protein CASGSISGYTF.

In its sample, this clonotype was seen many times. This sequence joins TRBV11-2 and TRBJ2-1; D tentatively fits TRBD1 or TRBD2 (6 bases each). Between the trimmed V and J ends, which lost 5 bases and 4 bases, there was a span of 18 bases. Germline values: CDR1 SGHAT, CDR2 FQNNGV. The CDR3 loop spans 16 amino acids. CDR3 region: CASSTPDPGAYNEQFF. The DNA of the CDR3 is TGTGCCAGCAGCACACCCGACCCGGGGGCTTACAATGAGCAGTTCTTC.

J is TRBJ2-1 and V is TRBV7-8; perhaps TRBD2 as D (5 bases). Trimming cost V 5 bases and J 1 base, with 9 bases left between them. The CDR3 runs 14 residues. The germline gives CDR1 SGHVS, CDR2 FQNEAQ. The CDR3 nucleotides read TGTGCCAGCAGCGATCGGAGGTCCTACAATGAGCAGTTCTTC. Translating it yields CASSDRRSYNEQFF.